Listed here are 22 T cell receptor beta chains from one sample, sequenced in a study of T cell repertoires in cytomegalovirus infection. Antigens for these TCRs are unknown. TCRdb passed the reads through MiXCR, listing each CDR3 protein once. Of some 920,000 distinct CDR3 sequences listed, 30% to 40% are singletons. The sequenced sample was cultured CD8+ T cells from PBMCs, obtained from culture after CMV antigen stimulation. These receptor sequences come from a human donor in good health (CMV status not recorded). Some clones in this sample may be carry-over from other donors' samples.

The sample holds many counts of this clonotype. Here the CDR3 DNA reads TGTGCCAGCAGCTTAACAAGGCTAGCGGGGGGGCGCGAGCAGTACTTC. It is translated as CASSLTRLAGGREQYF. V is TRBV7-2 and J is TRBJ2-7, with 12 nucleotides matching TRBD2. The trim removed 2 bases at V and 6 bases at J, leaving 8 bases unmatched. There are 16 residues in the CDR3. From germline, CDR1 is SGHTA and CDR2 FQGNSA.

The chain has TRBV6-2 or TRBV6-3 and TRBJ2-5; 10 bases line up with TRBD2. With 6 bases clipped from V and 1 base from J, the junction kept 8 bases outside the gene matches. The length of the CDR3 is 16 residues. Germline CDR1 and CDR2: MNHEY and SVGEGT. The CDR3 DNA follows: TGTGCCAGCAGACCCGGACTAGCGGAGACCCAAGAGACCCAGTACTTC. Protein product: CASRPGLAETQETQYF.

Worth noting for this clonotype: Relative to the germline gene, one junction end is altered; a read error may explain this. The CDR3 here is CASTPGLAVYNEQSF. The DNA of the CDR3 is TGTGCCAGTACTCCGGGACTAGCGGTTTACAATGAGCAGTCCTTC. The chain carries TRBV19 and TRBJ2-1, with TRBD2 identical over 11 bases. The CDR3 loop spans 15 amino acids. CDR1 is LNHDA and CDR2 is SQIVND in the germline V gene (reference sequence).

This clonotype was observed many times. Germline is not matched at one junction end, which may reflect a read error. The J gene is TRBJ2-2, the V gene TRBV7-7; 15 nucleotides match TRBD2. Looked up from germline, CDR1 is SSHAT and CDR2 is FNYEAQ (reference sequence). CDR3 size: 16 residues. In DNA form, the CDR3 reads TGTGCTAGCAGCCCCGGGACTAGCGGGGGGCCCGGGGAGCTGTTTTTT. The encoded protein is CASSPGTSGGPGELFF. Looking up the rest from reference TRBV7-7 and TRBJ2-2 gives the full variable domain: GAGVSQSPRYKVTKRGQDVTLRCDPISSHATLYWYQQALGQGPEFLTYFNYEAQPDKSGLPSDRFSAERPEGSISTLTIQRTEQRDSAMYRCASSPGTSGGPGELFFGEGSRLTVL.

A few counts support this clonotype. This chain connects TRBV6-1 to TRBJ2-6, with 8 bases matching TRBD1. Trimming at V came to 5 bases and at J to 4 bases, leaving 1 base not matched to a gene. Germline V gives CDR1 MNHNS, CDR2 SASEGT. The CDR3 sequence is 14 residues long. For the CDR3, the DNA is TGTGCCAGCAGTAGACAGGGGGGGGCCAACGTCCTGACTTTC. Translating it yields CASSRQGGANVLTF.

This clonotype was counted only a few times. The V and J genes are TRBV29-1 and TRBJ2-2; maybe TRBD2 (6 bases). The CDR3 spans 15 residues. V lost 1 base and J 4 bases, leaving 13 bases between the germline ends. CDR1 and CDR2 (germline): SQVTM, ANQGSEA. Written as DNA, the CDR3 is TGCAGCGTTGAAGTGCTAGCCGGGGGCACCGGGGAGCTGTTTTTT. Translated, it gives CSVEVLAGGTGELFF.

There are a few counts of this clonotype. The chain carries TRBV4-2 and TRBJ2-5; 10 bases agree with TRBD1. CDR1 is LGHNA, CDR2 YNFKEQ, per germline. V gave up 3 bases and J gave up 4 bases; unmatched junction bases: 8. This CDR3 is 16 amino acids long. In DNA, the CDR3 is TGTGCCAGCAGCCAGTCGGGACAGGGGATGCGAGAGACCCAGTACTTC. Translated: CASSQSGQGMRETQYF.

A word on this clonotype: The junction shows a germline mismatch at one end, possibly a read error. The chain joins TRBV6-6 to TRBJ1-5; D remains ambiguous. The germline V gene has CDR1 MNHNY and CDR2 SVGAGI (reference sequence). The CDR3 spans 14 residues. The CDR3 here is CANSYEVGNQPQHF. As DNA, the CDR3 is TGTGCCAACAGTTACGAAGTAGGGAATCAGCCCCAGCATTTT.

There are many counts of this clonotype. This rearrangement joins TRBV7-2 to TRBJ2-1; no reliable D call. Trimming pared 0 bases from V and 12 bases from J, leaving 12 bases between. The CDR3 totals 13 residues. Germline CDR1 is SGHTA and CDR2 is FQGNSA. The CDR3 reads CASSLAGTGMQFF. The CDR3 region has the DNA TGTGCCAGCAGCTTAGCTGGTACGGGTATGCAGTTCTTC. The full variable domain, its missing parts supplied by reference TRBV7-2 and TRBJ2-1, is GAGVSQSPSNKVTEKGKDVELRCDPISGHTALYWYRQSLGQGLEFLIYFQGNSAPDKSGLPSDRFSAERTGGSVSTLTIQRTQQEDSAVYLCASSLAGTGMQFFGPGTRLTVL.

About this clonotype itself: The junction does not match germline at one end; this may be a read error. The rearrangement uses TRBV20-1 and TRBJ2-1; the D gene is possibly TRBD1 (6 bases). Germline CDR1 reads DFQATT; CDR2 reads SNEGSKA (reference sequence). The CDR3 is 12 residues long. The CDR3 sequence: CSARDRGNKQFF. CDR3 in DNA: TGCAGTGCTAGAGACAGGGGCAATAAGCAGTTCTTC.

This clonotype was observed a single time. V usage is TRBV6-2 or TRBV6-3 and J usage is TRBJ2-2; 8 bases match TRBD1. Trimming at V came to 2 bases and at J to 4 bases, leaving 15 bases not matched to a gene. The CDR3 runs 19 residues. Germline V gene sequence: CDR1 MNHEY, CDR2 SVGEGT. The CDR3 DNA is TGTGCCAGCAGTTACGTGGCAGGCTCTCAGGGGGCGGGCACCGGGGAGCTGTTTTTT. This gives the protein CASSYVAGSQGAGTGELFF.

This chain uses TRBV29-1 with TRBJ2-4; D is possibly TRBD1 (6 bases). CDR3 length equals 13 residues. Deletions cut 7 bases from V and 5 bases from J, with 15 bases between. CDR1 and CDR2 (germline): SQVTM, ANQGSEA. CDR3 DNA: TGCAGCGCAAGGGACAAGGGGGAAAACATTCAGTACTTC. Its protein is CSARDKGENIQYF.

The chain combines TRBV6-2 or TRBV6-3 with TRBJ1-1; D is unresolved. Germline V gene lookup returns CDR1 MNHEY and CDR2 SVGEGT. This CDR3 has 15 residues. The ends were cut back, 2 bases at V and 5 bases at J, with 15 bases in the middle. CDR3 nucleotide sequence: TGTGCCAGCAGTTACAGCCGAAACGGAGGGACTGAAGCTTTCTTT. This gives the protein CASSYSRNGGTEAFF.

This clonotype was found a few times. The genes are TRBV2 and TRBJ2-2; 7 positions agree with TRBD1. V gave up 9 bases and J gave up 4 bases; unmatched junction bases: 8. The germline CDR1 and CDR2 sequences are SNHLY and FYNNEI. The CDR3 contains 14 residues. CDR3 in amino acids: CASTTGVGTGELFF. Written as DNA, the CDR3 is TGTGCCAGTACTACAGGGGTCGGCACCGGGGAGCTGTTTTTT.

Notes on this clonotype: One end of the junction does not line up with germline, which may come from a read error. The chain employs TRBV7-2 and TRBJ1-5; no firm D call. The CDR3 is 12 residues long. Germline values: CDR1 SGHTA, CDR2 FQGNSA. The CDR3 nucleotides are TGTGCCAGCAGCCCCGGCCACCAGCCCCGGCATTTT. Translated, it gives CASSPGHQPRHF.

CDR3 loop: CSARGLRDSENSPLHF. In DNA, the CDR3 is TGCAGTGCTAGAGGCCTTCGGGACAGTGAAAATTCACCCCTCCACTTT. This chain joins TRBV20-1 and TRBJ1-6; 7 bases align to TRBD1. This CDR3 comprises 16 residues. V gave up 1 base and J gave up 7 bases; unmatched junction bases: 10. Germline V gives CDR1 DFQATT, CDR2 SNEGSKA (reference sequence).

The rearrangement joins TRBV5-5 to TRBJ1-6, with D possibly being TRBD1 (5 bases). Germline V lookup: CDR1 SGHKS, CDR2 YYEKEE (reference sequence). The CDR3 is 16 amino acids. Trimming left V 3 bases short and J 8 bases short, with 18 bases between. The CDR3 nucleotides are TGTGCCAGCAGCTCCCGGACCGGGGGAGATTATTCACCCCTCCACTTT. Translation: CASSSRTGGDYSPLHF.

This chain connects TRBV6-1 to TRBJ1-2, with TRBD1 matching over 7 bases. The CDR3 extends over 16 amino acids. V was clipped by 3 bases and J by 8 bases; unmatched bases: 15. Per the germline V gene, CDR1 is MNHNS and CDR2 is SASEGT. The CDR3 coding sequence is TGTGCCAGCAGTGAGGAAACAGGGGCCGCCTTTGGAGGCTACACCTTC. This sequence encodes CASSEETGAAFGGYTF.

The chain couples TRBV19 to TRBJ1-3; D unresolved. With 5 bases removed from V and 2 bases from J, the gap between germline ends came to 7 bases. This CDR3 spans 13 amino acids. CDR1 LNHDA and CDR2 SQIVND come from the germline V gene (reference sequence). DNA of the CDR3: TGTGCCAGTAGTTGGTCGGCTGGAAACACCATATATTTT. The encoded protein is CASSWSAGNTIYF. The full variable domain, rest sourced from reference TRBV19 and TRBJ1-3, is DGGITQSPKYLFRKEGQNVTLSCEQNLNHDAMYWYRQDPGQGLRLIYYSQIVNDFQKGDIAEGYSVSREKKESFPLTVTSAQKNPTAFYLCASSWSAGNTIYFGEGSWLTVV.

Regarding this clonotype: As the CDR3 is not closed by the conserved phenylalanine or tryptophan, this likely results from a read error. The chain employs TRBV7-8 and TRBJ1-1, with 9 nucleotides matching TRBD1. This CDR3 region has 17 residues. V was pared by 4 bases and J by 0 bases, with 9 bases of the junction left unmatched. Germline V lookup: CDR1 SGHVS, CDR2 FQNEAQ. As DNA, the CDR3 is TGTGCCAGCAGCTCCTACAGGGGGCAGGGGTTGAACACTGAAGCTTTCTCT. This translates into CASSSYRGQGLNTEAFS.

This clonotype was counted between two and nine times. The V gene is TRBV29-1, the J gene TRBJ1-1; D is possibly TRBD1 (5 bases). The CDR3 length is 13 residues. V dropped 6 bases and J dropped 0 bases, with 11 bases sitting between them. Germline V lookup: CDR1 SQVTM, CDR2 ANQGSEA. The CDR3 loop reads CSVLGGVNTEAFF. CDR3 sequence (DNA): TGCAGCGTCCTGGGAGGGGTGAACACTGAAGCTTTCTTT.

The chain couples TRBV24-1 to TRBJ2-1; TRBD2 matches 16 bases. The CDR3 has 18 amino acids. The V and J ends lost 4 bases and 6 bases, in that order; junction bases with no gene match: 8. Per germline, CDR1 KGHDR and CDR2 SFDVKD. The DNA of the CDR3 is TGTGCCACCAGTGACCTCGGGACTAGCGGGGGGGGCCCCAATGAGCAGTTCTTC. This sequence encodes CATSDLGTSGGGPNEQFF.